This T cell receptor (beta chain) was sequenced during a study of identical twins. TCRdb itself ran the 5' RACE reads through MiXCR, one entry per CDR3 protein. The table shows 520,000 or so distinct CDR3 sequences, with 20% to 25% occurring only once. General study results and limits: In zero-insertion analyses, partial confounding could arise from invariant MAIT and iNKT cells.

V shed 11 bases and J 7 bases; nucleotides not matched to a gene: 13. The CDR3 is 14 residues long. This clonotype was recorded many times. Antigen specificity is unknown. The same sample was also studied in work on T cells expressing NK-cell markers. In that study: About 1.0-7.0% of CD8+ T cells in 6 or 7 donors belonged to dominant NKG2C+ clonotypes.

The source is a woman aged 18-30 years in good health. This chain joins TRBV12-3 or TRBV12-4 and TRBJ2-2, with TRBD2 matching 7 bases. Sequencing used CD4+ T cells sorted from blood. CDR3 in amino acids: CASREEGPRGELFF. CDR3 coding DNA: TGTGCCTCCCGGGAGGAGGGGCCCCGCGGGGAGCTGTTTTTT.